This T cell receptor beta chain was obtained from a study of blood T cell repertoires in COVID-19. Study information: Acute-phase and convalescent COVID-19 samples originated in the United States, Italy and Spain.

This CDR3 region has 13 residues. Germline V CDR1 and CDR2: ENHRY, SYGVKD. V was pared by 3 bases and J by 3 bases, with 7 bases between. Method: immunoSEQ multiplex PCR; TCRdb's copy keeps in-frame clones and lacks some. Of under 350,000 clones detected, around 89% appear once; the ten largest clones hold about 4.6%. This rearrangement joins TRBV10-3 to TRBJ2-3; D remains ambiguous. The sequencing input was peripheral blood. This sequence was found in a man between 35 and 55 years old with acute or convalescent COVID-19. This CDR3 is CAISDPRTDTQYF. In DNA form, the CDR3 reads TGTGCCATCAGTGACCCCCGGACAGATACGCAGTATTTT.